Included here is one T cell receptor (beta chain) sequence, with context. Seattle's enrolled individuals joined amid active infection and were then monitored longitudinally. The sample originates from a study of blood T cell repertoires in COVID-19. Study-wide background: The United States, Italy and Spain supplied acute and convalescent COVID-19 samples. T cells, B-cell-depleted T cells, or PBMCs supplied cDNA or gDNA.

As handled by the study authors: Amplified reference gene primers provided the basis for estimating nucleated cell counts. TCRdb's table, derived via immunoSEQ multiplex PCR, lists solely in-frame clones and lacks some. The V and J calls and clone size were taken over from that table, and D and trimming were inferred from the DNA. The table has tens of thousands of clones, around nine tenths seen once. The receptor was isolated from a man aged 55 to 69 with COVID-19, enrolled during active disease. What was sequenced was peripheral blood.

CDR3 DNA: TGCGCCAGCAGCTTGAAAAGGGGCGCAGACTATGGCTACACCTTC. It codes for CASSLKRGADYGYTF. The chain has TRBV5-1 and TRBJ1-2; the D gene is possibly TRBD1 (5 bases). Germline CDR1 reads SGHRS; CDR2 reads YFSETQ. V shed 1 base and J shed 3 bases, with 13 bases lying between them. CDR3 length: 15 amino acids.